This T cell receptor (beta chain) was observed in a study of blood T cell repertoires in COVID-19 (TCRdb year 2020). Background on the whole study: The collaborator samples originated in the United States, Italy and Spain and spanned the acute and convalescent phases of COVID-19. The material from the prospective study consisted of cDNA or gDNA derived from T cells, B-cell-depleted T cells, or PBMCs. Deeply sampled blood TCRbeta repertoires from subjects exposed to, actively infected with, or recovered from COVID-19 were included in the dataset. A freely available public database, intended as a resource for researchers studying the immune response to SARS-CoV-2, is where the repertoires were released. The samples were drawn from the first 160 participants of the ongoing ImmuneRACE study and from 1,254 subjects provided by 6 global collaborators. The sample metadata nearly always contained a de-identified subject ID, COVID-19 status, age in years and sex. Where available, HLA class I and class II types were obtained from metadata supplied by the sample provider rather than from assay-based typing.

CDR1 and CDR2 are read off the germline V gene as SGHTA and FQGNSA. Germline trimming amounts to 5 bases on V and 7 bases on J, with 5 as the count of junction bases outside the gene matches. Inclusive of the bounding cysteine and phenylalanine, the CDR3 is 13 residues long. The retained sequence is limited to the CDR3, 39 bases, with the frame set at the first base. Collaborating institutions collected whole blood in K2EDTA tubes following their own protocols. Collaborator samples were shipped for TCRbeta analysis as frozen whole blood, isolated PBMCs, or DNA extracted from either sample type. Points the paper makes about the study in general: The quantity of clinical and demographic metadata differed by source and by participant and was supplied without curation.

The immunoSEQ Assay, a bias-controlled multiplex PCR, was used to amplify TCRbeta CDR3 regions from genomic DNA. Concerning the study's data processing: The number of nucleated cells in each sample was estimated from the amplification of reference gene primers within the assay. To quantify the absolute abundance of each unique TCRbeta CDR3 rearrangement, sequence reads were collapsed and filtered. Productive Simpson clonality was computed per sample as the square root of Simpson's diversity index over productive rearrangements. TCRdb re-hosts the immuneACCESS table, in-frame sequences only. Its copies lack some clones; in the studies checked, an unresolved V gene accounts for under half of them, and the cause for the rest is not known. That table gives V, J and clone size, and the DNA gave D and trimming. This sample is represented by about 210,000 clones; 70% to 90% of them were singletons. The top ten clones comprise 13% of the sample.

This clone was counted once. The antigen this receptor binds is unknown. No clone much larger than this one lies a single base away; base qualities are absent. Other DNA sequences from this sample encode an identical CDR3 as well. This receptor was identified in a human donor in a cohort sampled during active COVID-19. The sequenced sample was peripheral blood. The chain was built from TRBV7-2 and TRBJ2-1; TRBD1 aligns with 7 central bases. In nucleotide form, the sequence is TGTGCCAGCAGCCTTGCGACAGGGAATGAGCAGTTCTTC. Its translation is CASSLATGNEQFF.